This TCR beta chain was documented in a study of CD4 T cells in relation to SARS-CoV-2 and coronaviruses. Details on this clone: Its specificity is not known.

Before the COVID-19 pandemic, during about 2010-2018, CD4+ T cells were taken from unexposed donors. After approximately 10 days of culture, CD4+ T cells were isolated. Roughly 2 million PBMCs per well were cultured with about 9.4 IU/ml IL-2. Sequencing used immunoSEQ multiplex PCR; TCRdb keeps in-frame clones, though not all of them. Counted here are 25,000 to 35,000 clones, more than 70% occurring once; the ten biggest clones make up about 12%. This TCR derives from a human donor in good health. Sequencing input: CD4+ T cells from PBMCs, cultured in vitro.

The CDR3 region is CASSLGRIYEQYF. Written as DNA, the CDR3 is TGTGCCAGCAGTTTAGGACGGATCTACGAGCAGTACTTC. The chain employs TRBV27 and TRBJ2-7; D is ambiguous. Between the trimmed V and J ends, which lost 2 bases and 3 bases, there was a span of 8 bases. The CDR3 length is 13 residues. Per germline, CDR1 MNHEY and CDR2 SMNVEV (reference sequence).